The clone carrying this TCR beta chain came up many times. TRAV- and TRBV-specific primers, spanning alpha and beta chains, primed first-strand cDNA. A constant-region primer paired with the V-primer adapter amplified TCRs over 20 PCR cycles. TCRdb analysed the reads with MiXCR anew, one entry per CDR3 protein. The sample includes fewer than 50,000 distinct CDR3 sequences, 25% to 30% seen only once; the top ten take roughly 9.1%. The CDR3 consists of 15 residues. The germline gives CDR1 MNHNS, CDR2 SASEGT. Trimming stripped 6 bases from V and 0 bases from J, with 12 bases between. This sample stems from a study of low-dose radiotherapy and immunotherapy resistance in tumors. Background on the study: Cohort 1 was given 0.5 Gy fractions every 2 weeks, 6.5 Gy in total. Intravenous administration to patients comprised nivolumab at 240 mg every two weeks and ipilimumab at 1 mg/kg every six weeks.

As to time point: after trial treatment. Described treatment: LDRT plus nivolumab, ipilimumab, low-dose cyclophosphamide and aspirin (RACIN trial). The study gave donors nivolumab, ipilimumab, aspirin, low-dose cyclophosphamide and low-dose radiotherapy. Eligibility was restricted to patients presenting with advanced solid tumors that lacked tumor-infiltrating lymphocytes. This receptor was taken from a male donor with prostate cancer. The chain carries TRBV6-1 and TRBJ1-3; D uncertain. The sample was PBMCs, taken after low-dose radiotherapy plus immunotherapy. As DNA, the CDR3 is TGTGCCAGCAGCCCCGGTACCTTCTCTGGAAACACCATATATTTT. This encodes CASSPGTFSGNTIYF.